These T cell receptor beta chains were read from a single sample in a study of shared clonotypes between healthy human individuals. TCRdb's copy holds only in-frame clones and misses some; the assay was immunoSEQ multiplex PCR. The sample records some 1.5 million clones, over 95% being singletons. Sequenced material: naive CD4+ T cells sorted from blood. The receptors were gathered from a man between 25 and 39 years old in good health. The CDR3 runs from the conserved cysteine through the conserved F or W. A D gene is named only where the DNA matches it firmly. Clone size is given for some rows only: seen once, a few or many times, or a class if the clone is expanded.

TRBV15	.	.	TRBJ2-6	TGTGCCACCAGCAGGTACAAACAGGGAACTGGGGCCAACGTCCTGACTTTC	CATSRYKQGTGANVLTF
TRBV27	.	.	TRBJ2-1	TGTGCCAGCAGTTTAATACTAGCCGCCTTCTCCTACAATGAGCAGTTCTTC	CASSLILAAFSYNEQFF
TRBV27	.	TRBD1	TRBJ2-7	TGTGCCAGCAGCCCAATAACAGGGGTGGCCCCCTCCTACGAGCAGTACTTC	CASSPITGVAPSYEQYF
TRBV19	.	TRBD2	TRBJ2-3	TGTGCCAGTAGATTTCCTACTAGCGGGAGAAGGTATTTT	CASRFPTSGRRYF
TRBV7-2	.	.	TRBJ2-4	TGTGCCAGCAGCTTAGTTGTGTCTGGAGACATTCAGTACTTC	CASSLVVSGDIQYF
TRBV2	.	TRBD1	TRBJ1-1	TGTGCCAGCGGTGGACAGGGGGACACTGAAGCTTTCTTT	CASGGQGDTEAFF
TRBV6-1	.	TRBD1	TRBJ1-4	TGTGCCAGCAGTGGGGCATTACAGGGGGCCCGCGAAAAACTGTTTTTT	CASSGALQGAREKLFF
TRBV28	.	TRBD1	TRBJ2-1	TGTGCCACCGCCCTGGGGACAGGGGTCAATGAGCAGTTCTTC	CATALGTGVNEQFF
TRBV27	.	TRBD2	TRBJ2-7	TGTGCCAGCAGTCCCCCGGGGCTAGCGGGAGCCTACGAGCAGTACTTC	CASSPPGLAGAYEQYF
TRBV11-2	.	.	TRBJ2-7	TGTGCCAGCAGTTCTGTGAGGTCCTACGAGCAGTACTTC	CASSSVRSYEQYF
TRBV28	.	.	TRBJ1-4	TGTGCCAGCAGTTACGTAGGCTGGGCCGGGGGGCTGTTTTTT	CASSYVGWAGGLFF
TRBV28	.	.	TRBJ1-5	TGTGCCAGCAGCGCTGAAACAGGATTTAATCAGCCCCAGCATTTT	CASSAETGFNQPQHF
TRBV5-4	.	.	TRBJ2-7	TGTGCCAGCAGCTTGTGGGGATGGGACGAGCAGTACTTC	CASSLWGWDEQYF
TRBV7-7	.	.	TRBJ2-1	TGTGCTAGCAGCTTAGGCCTAGCGACTTACAATGAGCAGTTCTTC	CASSLGLATYNEQFF
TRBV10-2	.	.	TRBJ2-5	TGCGCCAGCAGTGAGCACGGGGTTCGAGAGACCCAGTACTTC	CASSEHGVRETQYF
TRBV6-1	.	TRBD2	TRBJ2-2	TGTGCCAGCAGCGGACTAGCCCTCACCGGGGAGCTGTTTTTT	CASSGLALTGELFF
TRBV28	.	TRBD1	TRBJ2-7	TGTGCCAGCACCATACTTGGACAGGGGTCCAACGAGCAGTACTTC	CASTILGQGSNEQYF
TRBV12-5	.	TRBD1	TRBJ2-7	TGTGCTAGTGGTTGGCCTGACAGGGAAGGCGACGAGCAGTACTTC	CASGWPDREGDEQYF
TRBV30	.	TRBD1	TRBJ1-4	TGTGCCTGGAGTGTACTGTGGACAGGAGTTAATGAAAAACTGTTTTTT	CAWSVLWTGVNEKLFF
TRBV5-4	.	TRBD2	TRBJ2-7	TGTGCCAGCAGCTTGGTTGCAGCGGGAGGGAACGAGCAGTACTTC	CASSLVAAGGNEQYF
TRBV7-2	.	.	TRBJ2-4	TGTGCCAGCAGCCTTCCTTTGGCAGAGCTAGCCAAAAACATTCAGTACTTC	CASSLPLAELAKNIQYF
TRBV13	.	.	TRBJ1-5	TGTGCCAGCAGCGGAATTAATCAGCCCCAGCATTTT	CASSGINQPQHF
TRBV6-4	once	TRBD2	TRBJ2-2	TGTGCCAGCAGCCCCCTGGCGGGAGCCACTAACACCGGGGAGCTGTTTTTT	CASSPLAGATNTGELFF
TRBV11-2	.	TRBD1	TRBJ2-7	TGTGCCAGCCAACAGGGGTTCTACGAGCAGTACTTC	CASQQGFYEQYF
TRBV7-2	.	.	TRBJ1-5	TGTGCCAGCAGCTTAGCCCCGGTTCCCAATCAGCCCCAGCATTTT	CASSLAPVPNQPQHF
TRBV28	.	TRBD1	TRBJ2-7	TGTGCCAGCAGTCCCTCGGACAGGGAGGTGTACTTC	CASSPSDREVYF
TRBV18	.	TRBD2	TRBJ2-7	TGTGCCAGCTCACCAACCTTGAAGAGAACTAGCGGGAGGGACGAGCAGTACTTC	CASSPTLKRTSGRDEQYF
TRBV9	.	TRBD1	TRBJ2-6	TGTGCCAGCAGCCCAAGGGGGCTTGGGGCCAACGTCCTGACTTTC	CASSPRGLGANVLTF
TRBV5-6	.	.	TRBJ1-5	TGTGCCAGCAGCTTAAATCCCAGGGGCCCGGGGCAGCCCCAGCATTTT	CASSLNPRGPGQPQHF
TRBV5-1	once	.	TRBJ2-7	TGCGCCAGCAGCTTACAGGGTTACGAGCAGTACTTC	CASSLQGYEQYF
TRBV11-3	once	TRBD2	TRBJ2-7	TGTGCCAGCAGCGACCAGACTAGCGGGAGGGCCATCTACGAGCAGTACTTC	CASSDQTSGRAIYEQYF
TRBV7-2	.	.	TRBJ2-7	TGTGCCAGCAGCTTACTAGCAGGGCCGGGCGAGCAGTACTTC	CASSLLAGPGEQYF
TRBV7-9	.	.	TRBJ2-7	TGTGCCAGCAGCTACCCGGGACTCCACAGCTCCTACGAGCAGTACTTC	CASSYPGLHSSYEQYF
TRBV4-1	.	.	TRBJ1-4	TGCGCCAGCAGCCGGGGGGAGAGGCGGGAAAAACTGTTTTTT	CASSRGERREKLFF
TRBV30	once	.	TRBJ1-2	TGTGCCTGGAGTGCAGGGAACTATGGCTACACCTTC	CAWSAGNYGYTF
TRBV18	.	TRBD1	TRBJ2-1	TGTGCCAGCTCATCTCGAAGGGACAGGGAAAATGAGCAGTTCTTC	CASSSRRDRENEQFF
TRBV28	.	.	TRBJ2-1	TGTGCCAGCACCGACGATAGGGCCTTTAATGAGCAGTTCTTC	CASTDDRAFNEQFF
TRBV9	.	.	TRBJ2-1	TGTGCCAGCAGCGTAGTGTCCCGGGAATACAATGAGCAGTTCTTC	CASSVVSREYNEQFF
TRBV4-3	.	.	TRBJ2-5	TGCGCCAGCAGCCCCCGTCGACAAGGGTCCGGGGAGACCCAGTACTTC	CASSPRRQGSGETQYF
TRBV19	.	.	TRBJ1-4	TGTGCCAGTAGTCCCACTCAACAGGGCGTCCAACTGTTTTTT	CASSPTQQGVQLFF
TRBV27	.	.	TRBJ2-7	TGTGCCAGCACGGTCCTGGGCAGACCCTACGAGCAGTACTTC	CASTVLGRPYEQYF
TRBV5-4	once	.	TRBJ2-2	TGTGCCAGCTGCAAGGGGACTCGATCGGGGGACACCGGGGAGCTGTTTTTT	CASCKGTRSGDTGELFF